The rows below give T cell receptor beta chains drawn from one sample of a study of regulatory T cells in long-lasting Graves disease. TCRdb reprocessed the multiplex PCR reads with MiXCR, giving one entry per CDR3 protein. The sample consists of some 430,000 distinct CDR3 sequences, about a fifth of them appearing once. Specimen: peripheral blood mononuclear cells (PBMCs), collected when the disease was refractory, from a patient treated with antithyroid drugs. Receptors were obtained from a female donor with Graves disease. CDR3s include the opening cysteine and the closing phenylalanine or tryptophan. A D gene is named only where the DNA matches it firmly. A row's size may be missing; if present it is once, few, many or a size class.

V	J	D	size	DNA	CDR3
TRBV4-2	TRBJ2-4	.	.	TGTGCCAGCAGCCGAGAAATTGGGGCTCTTGCTAAAAACATTCAGTACTTC	CASSREIGALAKNIQYF
TRBV18	TRBJ1-1	.	few	TGTGCCAGCTCACCTGACAGTGCGGGGACTGAAGCTTTCTTT	CASSPDSAGTEAFF
TRBV2	TRBJ2-7	TRBD2	many	TGTGCCAGCAGTTTTCGGACTAGCGGCTACGAGCAGTACTTC	CASSFRTSGYEQYF
TRBV27	TRBJ2-5	.	many	TGTGCCAGCAGTGATTGGGGGACCCAGTACTTC	CASSDWGTQYF
TRBV10-2	TRBJ1-3	.	few	TGCGCCAGCAGTGGATCATGGGGCTCTGGAAACACCATATATTTT	CASSGSWGSGNTIYF
TRBV28	TRBJ2-5	TRBD1	few	TGTGCCAGCAGTCCATACAGGGGTGGAGGAGAGACCCAGTACTTC	CASSPYRGGGETQYF
TRBV5-5	TRBJ1-1	.	many	TGTGCCAGCAGCTTGCGGGGTGCTGAAGCTTTCTTT	CASSLRGAEAFF
TRBV18	TRBJ2-7	TRBD2	.	TGTGCTAGCTCACTCCGGGGACTAGCGGAGTTTAACGAGCAGTACTTC	CASSLRGLAEFNEQYF
TRBV14	TRBJ2-5	TRBD2	few	TGTGCCAGCAGCCAGTGGCTAGCGGAAGAGACCCAGTACTTC	CASSQWLAEETQYF
TRBV7-9	TRBJ2-2	.	.	TGTGCCAGCAGCTTCATCACCGGGGAGCTGTTTTTT	CASSFITGELFF
TRBV28	TRBJ2-7	.	.	TGTGCCAGCAGTTTCCCTGTGGGTGACCCTACCTACGAGCAGTACTTC	CASSFPVGDPTYEQYF
TRBV27	TRBJ2-7	.	.	TGTGCCAGCAGCATCGGGGACTCTTCCGAGCAGTACTTC	CASSIGDSSEQYF
TRBV12-3/TRBV12-4	TRBJ1-4	.	many	TGTGCCAGCACCCGGGCCCCGGGAGGGGAAAAACTGTTTTTT	CASTRAPGGEKLFF
TRBV27	TRBJ1-2	.	many	TGTGCCAGCAGCCAAAGACCCAACTATGGCTACACCTTC	CASSQRPNYGYTF
TRBV10-3	TRBJ1-1	TRBD1	many	TGTGCCTCCGGACAGGAGGCGTACATTGAAGCTTTCTTT	CASGQEAYIEAFF
TRBV20-1	TRBJ1-6	.	few	TGCAGTGCTATGAAACAGGGAGAAGGCGGGTCACCCCTCCACTTT	CSAMKQGEGGSPLHF
TRBV7-8	TRBJ2-7	.	many	TGTGCCAGCACCCCCAAAGGCAGGCGCTCCTACGAGCAGTACTTC	CASTPKGRRSYEQYF
TRBV28	TRBJ1-2	.	.	TGTGCCAGCACCCATCCGGTTAGAGACTATGGCTACACCTTC	CASTHPVRDYGYTF
TRBV12-3/TRBV12-4	TRBJ2-7	.	many	TGTGCCAGCAGTTGGGACGGCTACGAGCAGTACTTC	CASSWDGYEQYF
TRBV19	TRBJ1-2	.	.	TGTGCCAGTCAGGAGAACTATGGCTACACCTTC	CASQENYGYTF
TRBV10-3	TRBJ2-7	TRBD1	few	TGTGCCATCAGCGAGACAGGGGAATCCTACGAGCAGTACTTC	CAISETGESYEQYF
TRBV20-1	TRBJ2-5	.	few	TGCAGTGCTAGAGATTGGCGCCAGGGGGGGAGTGGGACCCAGTACTTC	CSARDWRQGGSGTQYF
TRBV7-8	TRBJ1-2	.	many	TGTGCCAGCAGCGGGCCGGATGGCTACACCTTC	CASSGPDGYTF
TRBV30	TRBJ1-1	.	many	TGTGCCTGGGACAGGATGAACACTGAAGCTTTCTTT	CAWDRMNTEAFF
TRBV28	TRBJ1-6	.	many	TGTGCCAGCATGGTGGCGTACAGCACCGGAAGCTATAATTCACCCCTCCACTTT	CASMVAYSTGSYNSPLHF